What follows are 29 T cell receptor beta chains derived from one specimen sequenced in a study of T cells in Graves' hyperthyroidism and ophthalmopathy (dated by TCRdb to the late 2010s). Library method: multiplex PCR. Sequencing was carried out with an Illumina HiSeq 2000. The TCR beta CDR3 regions were amplified from RNA transcripts. The first round of RT-PCR for the TCR CDR3 was performed with the HTBI primer set and the Qiagen OneStep RT-PCR kit. Using fastp trimming at Q25 and MiXCR clonotype assembly, TCRdb reanalyzed the public sequencing data and kept in-frame beta chains. Duplicate CDR3 protein sequences are folded into a single record with the most common DNA and genes. The sample has about 160,000 distinct CDR3 sequences on record, 9.4% of them singletons. The biggest ten clones account for 22% of the sample. The sequencing input was blood. The receptors derive from a woman under 30 with Graves' hyperthyroidism that later progressed to Graves' ophthalmopathy.

The rearrangement joins TRBV6-1 to TRBJ1-3, with TRBD1 as a possible D gene (5 bases). The CDR3 is 15 residues long. The V gene's germline CDR1 is MNHNS and CDR2 SASEGT. V was clipped by 3 bases and J by 3 bases, with 12 bases between them. The CDR3 spells CASSDPRGFGNTIYF. In nucleotides, the CDR3 is TGTGCCAGCAGTGATCCTCGGGGGTTTGGAAACACCATATATTTT.

Only a few counts were recorded for this clonotype. V and J are TRBV4-2 and TRBJ1-6; maybe TRBD1 (6 bases). Germline CDR1 LGHNA, CDR2 YNFKEQ. This CDR3 is 17 amino acids long. The ends were cut back, 1 base at V and 9 bases at J, with 19 bases in the middle. The DNA for the CDR3 is TGTGCCAGCAGCCAAGTATTGGGGGGCAAAGTAGGTTCACCCCTCCACTTT. It encodes CASSQVLGGKVGSPLHF.

Comment on this clonotype: One end of the junction fails to match germline, which may point to a read error. The chain joins TRBV11-2 to TRBJ1-3; weak D call: TRBD1 (6 bases). The CDR3 is made up of 15 amino acids. Germline assignment: CDR1 SGHAT and CDR2 FQNNGV. The CDR3 coding sequence is TGTGCCAGCAGCCTAACAGGGCTATCTGGAAACACCGTATATTTT. This translates into CASSLTGLSGNTVYF.

This clonotype came up a few times. The chain links TRBV5-5 to TRBJ1-6; 7 positions agree with TRBD1. Germline loops: CDR1 SGHKS, CDR2 YYEKEE (reference sequence). The V and J ends lost 1 base and 3 bases, in that order; junction bases with no gene match: 7. The length of the CDR3 is 17 residues. In nucleotides, the CDR3 is TGTGCCAGCAGCTTGTACGGCAGGGGGAACTATAATTCACCCCTCCACTTT. Translated: CASSLYGRGNYNSPLHF.

This clonotype was seen a handful of times. This chain connects TRBV4-1 to TRBJ1-2; 8 positions agree with TRBD1. V gave up 0 bases and J gave up 4 bases; unmatched junction bases: 4. Germline assignment: CDR1 MGHRA and CDR2 YSYEKL. The CDR3 consists of 15 residues. CDR3 DNA: TGCGCCAGCAGCCAAGATCCACAGGGGGTCTATGGCTACACCTTC. Translating gives CASSQDPQGVYGYTF.

This clonotype was seen ten or more times. J is TRBJ2-3 and V is TRBV5-1; 10 bases align to TRBD2. The CDR3 length is 15 residues. V was pared by 4 bases and J by 2 bases, with 4 bases of the junction left unmatched. Per germline, CDR1 SGHRS and CDR2 YFSETQ. In nucleotides, the CDR3 is TGCGCCAGCAGCCCGGGACTAGCGAACACAGATACGCAGTATTTT. Protein: CASSPGLANTDTQYF.

This clonotype was counted ten times or more. V usage is TRBV2 and J usage is TRBJ2-7; the match to TRBD1 covers 12 bases. J lost 4 bases, V lost 10 bases, and 14 bases had no gene match. CDR1 and CDR2 from the germline V gene are SNHLY and FYNNEI. The length of the CDR3 is 16 residues. This CDR3 is CATRDRGRRGLYEQYF. As DNA, the CDR3 is TGTGCCACCAGGGACAGGGGGCGCCGCGGTTTGTACGAGCAGTACTTC. Combining the CDR3 with reference TRBV2 and TRBJ2-7 gives the whole variable domain EPEVTQTPSHQVTQMGQEVILRCVPISNHLYFYWYRQILGQKVEFLVSFYNNEISEKSEIFDDQFSVERPDGSNFTLKIRSTKLEDSAMYFCATRDRGRRGLYEQYFGPGTRLTVT.

Ten or more counts support this clonotype. The chain links TRBV20-1 to TRBJ2-3, with 14 nucleotides matching TRBD2. V was clipped by 0 bases and J by 2 bases; unmatched bases: 4. In germline, CDR1 is DFQATT, CDR2 SNEGSKA (reference sequence). This CDR3 is built from 17 residues. Here the CDR3 reads CSARDEGLAGDTDTQYF. The CDR3 region has the DNA TGCAGTGCTAGAGACGAGGGACTAGCGGGGGACACAGATACGCAGTATTTT.

The sample holds many counts of this clonotype. V and J are TRBV5-1 and TRBJ2-3, with 14 bases aligning to TRBD2. CDR1 is SGHRS, CDR2 YFSETQ, per germline. The CDR3 totals 17 residues. The V gene end was trimmed by 0 bases and the J gene end by 2 bases; junction bases not matched to a gene: 2. CDR3 sequence reads: CASSLETSGRDTDTQYF. The CDR3 nucleotides read TGCGCCAGCAGCTTGGAGACTAGCGGGAGGGACACAGATACGCAGTATTTT. The whole variable domain, remainder taken from reference TRBV5-1 and TRBJ2-3, is KAGVTQTPRYLIKTRGQQVTLSCSPISGHRSVSWYQQTPGQGLQFLFEYFSETQRNKGNFPGRFSGRQFSNSRSEMNVSTLELGDSALYLCASSLETSGRDTDTQYFGPGTRLTVL.

This clonotype was recorded at least ten times. V usage is TRBV20-1 and J usage is TRBJ2-1, with 7 bases fitting TRBD2. The CDR3 spans 14 residues. V was pared by 0 bases and J by 6 bases, with 5 bases of the junction left unmatched. Germline V gene lookup returns CDR1 DFQATT and CDR2 SNEGSKA (reference sequence). The CDR3, as DNA: TGCAGTGCTAGAGATCGGCGGGAGACCAATGAGCAGTTCTTC. Translation gives CSARDRRETNEQFF.

This clonotype showed up many times. This chain connects TRBV2 to TRBJ2-3, with TRBD1 matching 8 bases. J was trimmed by 3 bases and V by 7 bases; bases with no gene match: 6. The germline CDR1 and CDR2 sequences are SNHLY and FYNNEI. This CDR3 contains 14 residues. The CDR3 region is CASITDRVTDTQYF. CDR3 in DNA: TGTGCCAGCATTACGGACAGGGTGACAGATACGCAGTATTTT. The full variable domain, rest sourced from reference TRBV2 and TRBJ2-3, is EPEVTQTPSHQVTQMGQEVILRCVPISNHLYFYWYRQILGQKVEFLVSFYNNEISEKSEIFDDQFSVERPDGSNFTLKIRSTKLEDSAMYFCASITDRVTDTQYFGPGTRLTVL.

The chain recombines TRBV5-8 with TRBJ2-3; 11 bases fit TRBD2. CDR1 and CDR2 from the germline V gene are SGHTS and YDEGEE. The length of the CDR3 is 16 residues. Germline trimming cut 4 bases from V and 4 bases from J; bases unmatched to any gene: 8. The CDR3 is CASSAPTSGGADTQYF. DNA for the CDR3: TGTGCCAGCAGCGCCCCAACTAGCGGGGGAGCAGATACGCAGTATTTT.

Note on this clonotype: A much larger clonotype is one base distant, so this may be a read error. DNA of the CDR3: TGTGCCACCAGTCCCGGGGCTCATAGCAATCAGCCCCAGCATTTT. Protein sequence: CATSPGAHSNQPQHF. This rearrangement joins TRBV24-1 to TRBJ1-5; maybe TRBD1 (5 bases). V was pared by 6 bases and J by 0 bases, with 11 bases between. Looked up from germline, CDR1 is KGHDR and CDR2 is SFDVKD. The CDR3 totals 15 residues.

This clonotype has at least ten counts. V usage is TRBV20-1 and J usage is TRBJ1-2; 7 nucleotides line up with TRBD1. The CDR3 sequence is 14 residues long. The germline V gene encodes CDR1 DFQATT and CDR2 SNEGSKA (reference sequence). Trimming cost V 0 bases and J 4 bases; bases outside gene matches: 5. CDR3 region: CSARDLGGTYGYTF. CDR3 sequence (DNA): TGCAGTGCTAGAGATTTAGGGGGCACCTATGGCTACACCTTC.

This clonotype was picked up many times. The chain uses TRBV6-4 and TRBJ2-2, with a tentative D call TRBD2 (6 bases). The CDR3 loop spans 14 amino acids. Germline CDR1 is MRHNA and CDR2 is SNTAGT. Trimming pared 2 bases from V and 5 bases from J, leaving 9 bases between. CDR3 nucleotides: TGTGCCAGCAGTGACGCGGGAAGGACCGGGGAGCTGTTTTTT. Protein product: CASSDAGRTGELFF.

At least ten counts were recorded for this clonotype. The rearrangement links TRBV2 to TRBJ1-5; tentatively, D is TRBD1 (5 bases). The CDR3 sequence is 15 residues long. In germline, CDR1 is SNHLY, CDR2 FYNNEI. The V and J ends lost 7 bases and 4 bases respectively, with 17 bases between them. In DNA form, the CDR3 reads TGTGCCAGCACCACGACAGTAGGAGCAAATCAGCCCCAGCATTTT. The encoded protein is CASTTTVGANQPQHF.

This clonotype was seen repeatedly, ten times or more. The chain uses TRBV19 and TRBJ2-5; the match to TRBD1 covers 7 bases. In germline, CDR1 is LNHDA, CDR2 SQIVND (reference sequence). The CDR3 is made up of 18 amino acids. J lost 2 bases, V lost 5 bases, and 17 bases had no gene match. The CDR3 region is CASSPAFPGQHTQETQYF. CDR3 nucleotides: TGTGCCAGTAGTCCAGCATTCCCGGGACAGCATACTCAAGAGACCCAGTACTTC.

This chain joins TRBV24-1 and TRBJ1-2, with a possible D match to TRBD1 (6 bases). The CDR3 consists of 15 residues. Looked up from germline, CDR1 is KGHDR and CDR2 is SFDVKD. Between the trimmed V and J ends, which lost 2 bases and 2 bases, there was a span of 11 bases. Here the CDR3 DNA reads TGTGCCACCAGTGATTCAGGGGCCAGAAACTATGGCTACACCTTC. Its translation is CATSDSGARNYGYTF.

This clonotype was observed many times. This sequence joins TRBV29-1 and TRBJ1-3; no reliable D call. Germline V gene sequence: CDR1 SQVTM, CDR2 ANQGSEA. This CDR3 region has 12 residues. V was clipped by 5 bases and J by 0 bases, with 5 bases between them. CDR3 loop: CSVRISGNTIYF. The DNA for the CDR3 is TGCAGCGTTCGTATCTCTGGAAACACCATATATTTT. Drawing the rest from reference TRBV29-1 and TRBJ1-3, the complete variable domain is SAVISQKPSRDICQRGTSLTIQCQVDSQVTMMFWYRQQPGQSLTLIATANQGSEATYESGFVIDKFPISRPNLTFSTLTVSNMSPEDSSIYLCSVRISGNTIYFGEGSWLTVV.

The sample holds many counts of this clonotype. The gene calls are TRBV7-2 and TRBJ2-7; possible D gene TRBD2, 6 bases. V lost 7 bases and J 1 base, leaving 17 bases between the germline ends. This CDR3 has 15 amino acids. The germline gives CDR1 SGHTA, CDR2 FQGNSA. CDR3 sequence reads: CASNSDYYQSYEQYF. The CDR3 DNA sequence: TGTGCCAGCAACTCGGACTACTATCAGTCCTACGAGCAGTACTTC.

This clonotype has at least ten counts. The chain links TRBV12-3 or TRBV12-4 to TRBJ2-7; D unclear. The CDR3 totals 13 residues. Trimming shortened V by 2 bases and J by 2 bases, and 7 bases separated the two germline ends. DNA of the CDR3: TGTGCCAGCAGTTTACTTCCCCCCTACGAGCAGTACTTC. It translates to CASSLLPPYEQYF.

This clonotype has ten or more counts. The chain combines TRBV11-2 with TRBJ1-4; D unclear. The germline CDR1 and CDR2 sequences are SGHAT and FQNNGV. Trimming took off 1 base at V and 8 bases at J, with 8 bases between the two ends. The CDR3 contains 13 residues. The CDR3 loop is CASSLVVDEKLFF. CDR3 in DNA: TGTGCCAGCAGCTTAGTCGTAGACGAAAAACTGTTTTTT.

The sample holds many counts of this clonotype. The V gene is TRBV20-1, the J gene TRBJ1-1, with a tentative D call TRBD1 (5 bases). This CDR3 has 14 amino acids. V lost 3 bases and J 3 bases, leaving 14 bases between the germline ends. Germline CDR1 and CDR2: DFQATT and SNEGSKA (reference sequence). The CDR3 is CSARKGGTDTEAFF. The CDR3 DNA reads TGCAGTGCTAGGAAGGGCGGGACTGACACTGAAGCTTTCTTT.

The CDR3 region has the DNA TGCAGTGCTAGTGTCCCTTCTAGCGGGGCGAATGAGCAGTTCTTC. Its protein is CSASVPSSGANEQFF. V gene TRBV20-1 combines with J gene TRBJ2-1; 9 bases are shared with TRBD2. This CDR3 comprises 15 residues. J lost 7 bases, V lost 3 bases, and 10 bases had no gene match. Germline assignment: CDR1 DFQATT and CDR2 SNEGSKA (reference sequence).

Many counts were recorded for this clonotype. The chain uses TRBV12-3 or TRBV12-4 and TRBJ1-1; D call uncertain. The CDR3 runs to 14 residues. V shed 4 bases and J shed 4 bases, with 13 bases lying between them. The DNA for the CDR3 is TGTGCCAGCAGTTCCAAGGTGGGCGGCACTGAAGCTTTCTTT. As protein: CASSSKVGGTEAFF.

This clonotype was seen repeatedly, ten times or more. The chain uses TRBV27 and TRBJ1-6; D might be TRBD1 (6 bases). The CDR3 is 14 amino acids. Germline V gene data show CDR1 as MNHEY and CDR2 as SMNVEV (reference sequence). The V end was cut by 8 bases, the J end by 3 bases, with 11 bases between. The CDR3 DNA sequence: TGTGCCAGCGTGGACAGAAACTATAATTCACCCCTCCACTTT. Amino acid sequence: CASVDRNYNSPLHF.

The J gene is TRBJ1-5, the V gene TRBV4-1; D remains unclear. The germline gives CDR1 MGHRA, CDR2 YSYEKL. V gave up 2 bases and J gave up 1 base, with 3 bases separating them. CDR3 length: 13 amino acids. The CDR3 spells CASSQRSNQPQHF. The DNA of the CDR3 is TGCGCCAGCAGCCAAAGGAGCAATCAGCCCCAGCATTTT.

This clonotype was seen ten or more times. The genes are TRBV3-1 and TRBJ1-4; D is uncertain. Looked up from germline, CDR1 is LGHDT and CDR2 is YNNKEL (reference sequence). CDR3 length equals 12 residues. Trimming left V 4 bases short and J 8 bases short, with 8 bases between. CDR3 protein: CASSLVREKLFF. The CDR3 nucleotides read TGTGCCAGCAGCCTCGTACGCGAAAAACTGTTTTTT.

There are a few counts of this clonotype. The rearrangement joins TRBV5-1 to TRBJ2-1; 8 bases map to TRBD2. Trimming removed 0 bases from V and 4 bases from J; junction bases left unmatched: 18. In germline, CDR1 is SGHRS, CDR2 YFSETQ. The CDR3 is 20 amino acids. Here the CDR3 reads CASSLVVGGSSGRSYNEQFF. In nucleotides, the CDR3 is TGCGCCAGCAGCTTGGTGGTGGGGGGCTCAAGCGGGAGATCGTACAATGAGCAGTTCTTC.